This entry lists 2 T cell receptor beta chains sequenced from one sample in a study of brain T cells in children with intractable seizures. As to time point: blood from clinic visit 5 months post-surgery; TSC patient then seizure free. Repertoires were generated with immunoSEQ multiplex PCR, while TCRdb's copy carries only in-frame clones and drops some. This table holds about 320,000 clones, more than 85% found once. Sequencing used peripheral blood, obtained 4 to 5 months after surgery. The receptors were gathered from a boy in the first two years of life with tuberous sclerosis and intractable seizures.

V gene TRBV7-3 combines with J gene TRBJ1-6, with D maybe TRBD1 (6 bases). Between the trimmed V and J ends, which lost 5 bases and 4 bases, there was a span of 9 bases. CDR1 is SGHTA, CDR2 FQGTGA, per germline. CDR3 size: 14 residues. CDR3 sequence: CASSADSYNSPLHF. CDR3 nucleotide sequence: TGTGCCAGCAGCGCGGACAGTTATAATTCACCCCTCCACTTT.

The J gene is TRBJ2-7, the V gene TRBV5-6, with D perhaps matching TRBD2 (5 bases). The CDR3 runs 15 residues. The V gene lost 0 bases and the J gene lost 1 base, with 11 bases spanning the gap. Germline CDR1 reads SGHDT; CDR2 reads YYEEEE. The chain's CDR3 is CASSLGTGLSYEQYF. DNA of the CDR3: TGTGCCAGCAGCTTGGGGACTGGCCTATCCTACGAGCAGTACTTC.